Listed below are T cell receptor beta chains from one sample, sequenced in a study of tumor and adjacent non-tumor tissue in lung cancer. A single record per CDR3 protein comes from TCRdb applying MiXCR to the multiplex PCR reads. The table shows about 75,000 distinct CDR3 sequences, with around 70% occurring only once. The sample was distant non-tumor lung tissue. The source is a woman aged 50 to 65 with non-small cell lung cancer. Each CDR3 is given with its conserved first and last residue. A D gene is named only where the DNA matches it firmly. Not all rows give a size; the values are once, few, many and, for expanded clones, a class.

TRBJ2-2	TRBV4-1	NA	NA	CASTQDFQTGGLFF	TGCGCCAGCACCCAAGATTTTCAGACCGGGGGGCTGTTTTTT
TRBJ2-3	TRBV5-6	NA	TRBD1	CASGRTPTGSVDTQYF	TGTGCCAGCGGCCGTACACCGACAGGGAGTGTGGATACGCAGTATTTC
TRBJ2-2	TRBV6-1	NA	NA	CTSMRFSTANTGELFF	TGTACCAGCATGCGGTTTTCGACAGCGAACACAGGGGAGCTGTTTTTT
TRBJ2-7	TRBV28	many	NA	CASSFQVWPYEQYF	TGTGCCAGCAGTTTCCAGGTTTGGCCCTACGAGCAGTACTTC
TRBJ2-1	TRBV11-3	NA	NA	CASSFSGTASSYNEQFF	TGTGCCAGCAGCTTTAGTGGGACGGCCAGCTCCTACAATGAGCAGTTCTTC
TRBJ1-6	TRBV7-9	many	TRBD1	CASSAGQDNSPLHF	TGTGCCAGCAGCGCCGGACAGGATAATTCACCCCTCCACTTT
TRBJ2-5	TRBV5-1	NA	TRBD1	CASSLQGQGGETQYF	TGCGCCAGCAGCCTTCAGGGACAGGGTGGAGAGACCCAGTACTTC
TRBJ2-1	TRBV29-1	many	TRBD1	CSVATGGNYNEQFF	TGCAGCGTTGCGACAGGGGGTAACTACAATGAGCAGTTCTTC
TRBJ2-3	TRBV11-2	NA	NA	CASSLIGRNTDTQYF	TGTGCCAGCAGCTTGATCGGCAGAAACACAGATACGCAGTATTTT
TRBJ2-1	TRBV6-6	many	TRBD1	CASSSIGQGAYNEQFF	TGTGCCAGCAGTTCCATCGGACAGGGGGCATACAATGAGCAGTTCTTC
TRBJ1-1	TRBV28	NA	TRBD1	CASRWTGDAFF	TGTGCCAGCAGATGGACAGGGGACGCTTTCTTT
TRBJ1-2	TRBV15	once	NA	CATSSGTFYDYTF	TGTGCCACAAGCAGCGGGACATTCTATGACTACACCTTC
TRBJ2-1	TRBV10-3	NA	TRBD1	CAISGTGNASEQFF	TGTGCCATCAGTGGGACAGGGAATGCCAGTGAGCAGTTCTTC
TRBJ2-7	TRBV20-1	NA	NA	CSASPGEQREYEQYF	TGCAGTGCCTCACCTGGGGAACAGAGAGAATACGAGCAGTACTTC
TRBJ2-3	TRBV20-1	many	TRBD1	CSARSGEWQGAADTQYF	TGCAGTGCTAGATCCGGAGAGTGGCAGGGGGCCGCAGATACGCAGTATTTT
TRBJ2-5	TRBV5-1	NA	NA	CASSVGGQRETQYF	TGCGCCAGCAGCGTGGGCGGACAGCGGGAGACCCAGTACTTC
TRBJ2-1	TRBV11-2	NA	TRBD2	CASGLMTGTSGSEQLF	TGTGCCAGCGGCCTAATGACCGGGACTAGCGGATCAGAGCAGCTCTTC
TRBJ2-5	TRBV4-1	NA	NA	CASSQNQAGTEEGTQYF	TGCGCCAGCAGCCAAAATCAGGCAGGGACGGAGGAAGGGACCCAGTACTTC
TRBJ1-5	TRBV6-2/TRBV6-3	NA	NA	CASIPTQGWYTQPQHF	TGTGCCAGCATCCCCACCCAAGGGTGGTACACTCAGCCCCAGCATTTC
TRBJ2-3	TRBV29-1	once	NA	CNVRAADTDTQCF	TGCAACGTTAGGGCGGCAGACACAGATACGCAGTGTTTT
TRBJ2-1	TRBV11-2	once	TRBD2	CASGFKTSGSNEQFF	TGTGCCAGCGGCTTTAAGACTAGCGGGTCCAATGAGCAGTTCTTC
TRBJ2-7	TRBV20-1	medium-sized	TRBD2	CSARVVAGHKTDSYEQYF	TGCAGTGCTAGGGTGGTAGCGGGCCATAAGACTGACTCCTACGAGCAGTACTTC
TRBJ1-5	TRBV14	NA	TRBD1	CAISQGEYQPQHF	TGTGCCATCAGTCAGGGGGAATATCAGCCCCAGCATTTT
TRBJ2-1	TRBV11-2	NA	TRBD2	CASSLDPASGPEQFF	TGTGCCAGCAGCTTAGATCCGGCTAGCGGACCAGAGCAGTTCTTC
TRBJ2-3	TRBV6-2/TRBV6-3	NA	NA	CASSWVESTDTQYF	TGTGCTAGCAGTTGGGTAGAGAGCACAGATACGCAGTATTTT
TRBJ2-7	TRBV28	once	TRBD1	CASSPFDRVPCEQYF	TGTGCAAGCAGTCCCTTTGACAGGGTCCCCTGCGAGCAGTACTTC
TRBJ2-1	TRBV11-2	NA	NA	CASSFNPTGKYEQLF	TGTGCCAGCAGCTTTAACCCTACCGGGAAATATGAGCAGCTCTTC
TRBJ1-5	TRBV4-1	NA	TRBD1	CASSQDWATGQPQHF	TGCGCCAGCAGCCAAGATTGGGCGACAGGGCAGCCCCAGCATTTT
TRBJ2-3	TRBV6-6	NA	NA	CANSDLAPRGTTQYF	TGTGCCAACAGTGATTTGGCTCCGCGGGGAACTACGCAGTATTTT
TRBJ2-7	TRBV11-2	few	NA	CASSLIATPYEQYF	TGTGCCAGCAGCCTCATAGCGACCCCCTACGAGCAGTACTTC
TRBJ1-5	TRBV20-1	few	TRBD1	CSTRGTASNQPQHF	TGCAGTACTAGAGGGACAGCTAGTAATCAGCCCCAGCATTTT
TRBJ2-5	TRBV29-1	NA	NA	CSVAVNSRRVVETQYF	TGCAGCGTCGCGGTCAATAGCAGGAGGGTTGTTGAGACCCAGTACTTC
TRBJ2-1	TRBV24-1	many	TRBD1	CATSEGQGRNEQFF	TGTGCCACCAGTGAGGGACAGGGGAGGAATGAGCAGTTCTTC
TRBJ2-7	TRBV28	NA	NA	CASSFQVWPYGQYF	TGTGCCAGCAGTTTCCAGGTATGGCCCTACGGGCAGTACTTC
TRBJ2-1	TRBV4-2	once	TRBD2	CASSQDIAGSYDEQLF	TGTGCCAGCAGCCAAGATATAGCGGGCTCCTACGATGAGCAGCTCTTC
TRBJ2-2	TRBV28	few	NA	CASSSQGTGELFF	TGTGCCAGCAGTTCACAGGGCACCGGGGAGCTGTTTTTT
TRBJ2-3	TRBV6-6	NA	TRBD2	CASSYSGRLAGDTDTHYF	TGTGCCAGCAGTTACTCAGGGCGACTAGCGGGAGACACAGATACGCACTATTTC
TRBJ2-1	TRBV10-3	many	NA	CAISEGRITAEQFF	TGTGCCATCAGTGAGGGGAGGATAACGGCTGAGCAGTTCTTC
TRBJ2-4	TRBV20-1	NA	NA	CSTPTGNIQYF	TGCAGTACACCGACGGGAAACATTCAGTACTTC
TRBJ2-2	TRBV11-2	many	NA	CASSLEMGGFYTGELFF	TGTGCCAGCAGCTTAGAGATGGGGGGTTTTTACACCGGGGAGCTGTTTTTT
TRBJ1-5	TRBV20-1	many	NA	CSAMKDRRGASNQPQHF	TGCAGTGCTATGAAAGACAGGCGAGGTGCTAGCAATCAGCCCCAGCATTTT
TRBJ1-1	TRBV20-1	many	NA	CSARDPRGGNTEAFF	TGCAGTGCTAGAGATCCCAGGGGAGGGAACACTGAAGCTTTCTTT
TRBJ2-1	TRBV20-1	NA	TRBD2	CTAQGPSGRALEQFF	TGCACTGCTCAGGGGCCTAGCGGGAGGGCACTAGAGCAGTTCTTC
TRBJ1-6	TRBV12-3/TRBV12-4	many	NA	CASSSGQTNSPLHF	TGTGCCAGCAGTTCGGGACAAACTAATTCACCCCTCCACTTT
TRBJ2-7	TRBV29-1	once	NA	CSATLAMDPYEQYF	TGCAGCGCAACCCTAGCGATGGACCCCTACGAGCAGTACTTC
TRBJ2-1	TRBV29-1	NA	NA	CSVVRVRTLGNEQFF	TGCAGCGTTGTTCGCGTGCGGACATTAGGCAATGAGCAGTTCTTC
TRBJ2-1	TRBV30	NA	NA	CAWSKSRGEQFF	TGTGCCTGGAGTAAATCTAGGGGAGAGCAGTTCTTC
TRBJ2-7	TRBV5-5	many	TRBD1	CASSFGDRVYEQYF	TGTGCCAGCAGCTTTGGAGACAGGGTCTACGAGCAGTACTTC
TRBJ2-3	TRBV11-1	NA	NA	CAGSLEAVVGATDTQYF	TGTGCTGGCAGCTTAGAAGCGGTGGTGGGGGCCACAGATACGCAGTATTTT
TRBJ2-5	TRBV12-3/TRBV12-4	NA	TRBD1	CDSSPRDRGKETQYF	TGTGACAGTAGTCCAAGGGACAGGGGGAAAGAGACACAGTACTTC
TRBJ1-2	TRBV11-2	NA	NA	CASSTSGVYGYTF	TGTGCCAGCAGCACCTCAGGGGTCTATGGCTACACCTTT
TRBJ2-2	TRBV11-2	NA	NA	CASSRWGRNTGELFF	TGTGCCAGCAGCCGTTGGGGGAGGAACACCGGGGAGCTGTTTTTT
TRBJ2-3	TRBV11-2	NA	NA	CASNLDRRHTDTRYF	TGTGCCAGCAACTTAGATCGGCGACATACAGATACGCGGTATTTT
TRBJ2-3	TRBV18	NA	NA	CASSPERGWSTDTQYF	TGTGCCAGCTCACCAGAAAGGGGCTGGAGCACAGATACGCAGTATTTT
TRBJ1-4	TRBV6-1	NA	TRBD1	CAISEAPGDRKLFF	TGTGCCATCAGTGAAGCGCCCGGGGACAGAAAACTGTTTTTT
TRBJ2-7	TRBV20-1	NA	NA	CSVKRSLGEQYF	TGCAGTGTTAAACGGTCCTTAGGGGAGCAGTACTTC
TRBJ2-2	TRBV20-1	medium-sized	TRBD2	CSARTAGISGELFF	TGCAGTGCTAGAACAGCGGGAATCAGCGGGGAGCTGTTTTTT
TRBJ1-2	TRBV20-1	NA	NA	CSVRDGVGDYSGYTF	TGCAGTGTTAGAGATGGGGTGGGGGACTATTCGGGCTACACCTTC
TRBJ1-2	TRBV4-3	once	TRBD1	CASSPGTAVTYAYTF	TGCGCCAGTAGCCCTGGGACAGCGGTTACCTATGCTTACACCTTC
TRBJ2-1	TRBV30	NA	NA	CAWSTGVTNEQFF	TGTGCCTGGAGTACGGGAGTAACAAATGAGCAGTTCTTC